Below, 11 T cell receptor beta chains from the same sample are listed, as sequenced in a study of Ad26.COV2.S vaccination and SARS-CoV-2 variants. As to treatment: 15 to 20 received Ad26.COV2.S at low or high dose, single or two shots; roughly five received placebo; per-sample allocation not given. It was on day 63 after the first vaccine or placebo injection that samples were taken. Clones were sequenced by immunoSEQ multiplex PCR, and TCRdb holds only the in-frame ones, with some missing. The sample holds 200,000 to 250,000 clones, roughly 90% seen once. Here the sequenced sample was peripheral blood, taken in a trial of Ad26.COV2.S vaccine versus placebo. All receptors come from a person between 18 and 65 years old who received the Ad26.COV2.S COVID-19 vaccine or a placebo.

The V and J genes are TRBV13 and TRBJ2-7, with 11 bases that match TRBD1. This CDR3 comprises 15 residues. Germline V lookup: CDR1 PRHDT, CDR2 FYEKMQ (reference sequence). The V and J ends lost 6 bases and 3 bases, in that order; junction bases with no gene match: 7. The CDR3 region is CASSFPGQGVYEQYF. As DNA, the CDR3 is TGTGCCAGCAGTTTCCCGGGACAGGGGGTCTACGAGCAGTACTTC.

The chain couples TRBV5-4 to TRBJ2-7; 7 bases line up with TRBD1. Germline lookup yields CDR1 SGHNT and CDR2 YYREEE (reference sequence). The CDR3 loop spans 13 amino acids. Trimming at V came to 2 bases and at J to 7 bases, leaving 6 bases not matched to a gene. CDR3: CASSFWTGTEQYF. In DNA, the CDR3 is TGTGCCAGCAGCTTCTGGACAGGCACTGAGCAGTACTTC.

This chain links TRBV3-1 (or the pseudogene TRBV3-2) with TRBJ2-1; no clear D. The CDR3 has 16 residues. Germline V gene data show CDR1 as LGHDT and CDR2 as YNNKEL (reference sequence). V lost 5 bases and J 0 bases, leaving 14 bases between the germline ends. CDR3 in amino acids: CASSTPGPPSYNEQFF. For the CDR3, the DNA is TGTGCCAGCAGCACCCCTGGACCGCCCTCCTACAATGAGCAGTTCTTC.

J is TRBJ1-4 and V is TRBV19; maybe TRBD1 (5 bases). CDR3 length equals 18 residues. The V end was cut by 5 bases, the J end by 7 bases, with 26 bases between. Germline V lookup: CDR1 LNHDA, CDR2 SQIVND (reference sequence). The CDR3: CASSLKVGSGTTSEKLFF. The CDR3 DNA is TGTGCCAGTAGTCTCAAAGTGGGATCCGGGACTACCAGTGAAAAACTGTTTTTT. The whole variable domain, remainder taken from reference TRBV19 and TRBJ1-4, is DGGITQSPKYLFRKEGQNVTLSCEQNLNHDAMYWYRQDPGQGLRLIYYSQIVNDFQKGDIAEGYSVSREKKESFPLTVTSAQKNPTAFYLCASSLKVGSGTTSEKLFFGSGTQLSVL.

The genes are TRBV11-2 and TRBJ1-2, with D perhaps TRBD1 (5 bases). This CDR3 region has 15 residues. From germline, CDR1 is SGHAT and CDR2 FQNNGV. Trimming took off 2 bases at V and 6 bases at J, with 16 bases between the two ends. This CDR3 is CASSLFPPGRDGYTF. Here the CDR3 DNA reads TGTGCCAGCAGCTTATTTCCCCCAGGGAGGGATGGCTACACCTTC.

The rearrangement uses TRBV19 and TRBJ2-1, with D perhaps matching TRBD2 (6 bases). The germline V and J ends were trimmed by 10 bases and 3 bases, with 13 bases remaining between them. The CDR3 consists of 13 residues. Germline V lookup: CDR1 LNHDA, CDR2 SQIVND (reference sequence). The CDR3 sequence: CATRELGYNEQFF. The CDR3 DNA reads TGTGCCACCCGGGAGCTTGGCTACAATGAGCAGTTCTTC.

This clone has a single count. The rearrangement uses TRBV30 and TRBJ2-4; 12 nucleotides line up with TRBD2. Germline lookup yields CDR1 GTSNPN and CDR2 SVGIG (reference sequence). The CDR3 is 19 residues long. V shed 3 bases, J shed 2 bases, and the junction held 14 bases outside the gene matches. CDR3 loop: CAWSLGLAGGPATKNIQYF. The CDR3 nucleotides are TGTGCCTGGAGCCTGGGGCTAGCGGGAGGGCCTGCTACCAAAAACATTCAGTACTTC.

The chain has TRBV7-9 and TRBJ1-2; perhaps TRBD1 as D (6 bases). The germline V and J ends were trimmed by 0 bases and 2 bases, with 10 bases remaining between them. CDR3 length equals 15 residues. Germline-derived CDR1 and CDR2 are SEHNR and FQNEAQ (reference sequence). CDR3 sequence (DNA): TGTGCCAGCAGCTTAGCGCCTACAGGGAACTATGGCTACACCTTC. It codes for CASSLAPTGNYGYTF.

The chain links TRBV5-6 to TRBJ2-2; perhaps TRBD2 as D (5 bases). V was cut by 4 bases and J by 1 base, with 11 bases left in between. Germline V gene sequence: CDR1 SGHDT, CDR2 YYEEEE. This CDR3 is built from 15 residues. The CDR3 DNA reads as TGTGCCAGCAGCCTCGGACTGGGGAACACCGGGGAGCTGTTTTTT. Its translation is CASSLGLGNTGELFF.

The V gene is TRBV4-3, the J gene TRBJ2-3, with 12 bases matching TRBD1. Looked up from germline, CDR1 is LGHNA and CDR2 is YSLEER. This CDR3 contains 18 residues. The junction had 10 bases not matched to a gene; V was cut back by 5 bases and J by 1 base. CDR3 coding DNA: TGCGCCAGCAGCGAAGGGGGACAGGGGGCGCACGGCACAGATACGCAGTATTTT. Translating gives CASSEGGQGAHGTDTQYF.

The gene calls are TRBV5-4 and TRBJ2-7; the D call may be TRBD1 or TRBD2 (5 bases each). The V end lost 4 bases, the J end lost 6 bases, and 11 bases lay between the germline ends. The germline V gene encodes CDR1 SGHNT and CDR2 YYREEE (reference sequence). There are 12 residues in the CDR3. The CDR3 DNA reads TGTGCCAGCAGCGCCCGAGGGGCCGAGCAGTACTTC. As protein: CASSARGAEQYF.